The 10 T cell receptor beta chains reported below all come from one sample, sequenced in a study of beta chain features in type 1 diabetes (dated by TCRdb to 2017 to 2018). Library preparation used the immunoSEQ multiplex PCR assay. All of the isolated RNA was reverse transcribed with the High Capacity cDNA Reverse Transcription Kit, so expressed TCRB transcripts were sequenced. Here the immuneACCESS table is served through TCRdb, limited to in-frame sequences with V and J called. Missing clones are a known gap in these copies; in checked studies unresolved V genes cover under half, and the rest lacks a known reason. This sample comprises roughly 250,000 clones, roughly 70% of them detected only once. Of the sample, 0.053% falls within the top ten clones. Sequencing input: naive CD4+ T cells from blood. The sample's cell subset or site label, decoded: true naive CD4+ T cells. Receptors were obtained from a young man in good health.

Of note for this clone: Other DNA sequences in this specimen translate into the identical CDR3. The chain joins TRBV29-1 to TRBJ2-3; the D is unclear. Trimming stripped 6 bases from V and 2 bases from J, with 12 bases between. The V gene's germline CDR1 is SQVTM and CDR2 ANQGSEA. This CDR3 spans 13 amino acids. The CDR3 sequence is CSVRGRVTDTQYF. CDR3 DNA sequence: TGCAGCGTCCGCGGACGGGTCACAGATACGCAGTATTTT.

In its sample, this clone was seen a few times. This sequence joins TRBV5-4 and TRBJ2-5; D possibly matches TRBD1 or TRBD2 (5 bases each). CDR1 is SGHNT, CDR2 YYREEE, per germline (reference sequence). The CDR3 contains 14 residues. V dropped 4 bases and J dropped 1 base, with 11 bases sitting between them. The CDR3, as DNA: TGTGCCAGCAGCCTACGGGACGGCCAAGAGACCCAGTACTTC. This sequence encodes CASSLRDGQETQYF.

This clone appeared a few times. V is TRBV30 and J is TRBJ2-1; 11 bases agree with TRBD2. Trimming at V came to 4 bases and at J to 6 bases, leaving 5 bases not matched to a gene. The CDR3 consists of 14 residues. Germline CDR1 and CDR2: GTSNPN and SVGIG (reference sequence). DNA of the CDR3: TGTGCCTGGATTACTAGCGGGAGTTTCAATGAGCAGTTCTTC. Protein sequence: CAWITSGSFNEQFF.

The chain combines TRBV20-1 with TRBJ2-7, with D uncertain. The V and J ends lost 7 bases and 0 bases respectively, with 7 bases between them. The CDR3 is 11 amino acids. CDR1 and CDR2 from the germline V gene are DFQATT and SNEGSKA (reference sequence). The CDR3 reads CSVTRSYEQYF. CDR3 coding DNA: TGCAGTGTTACCCGCTCCTACGAGCAGTACTTC.

This clone was observed a few times. The rearrangement links TRBV30 to TRBJ2-1; 9 bases are a match to TRBD1. This CDR3 is 12 amino acids long. Looked up from germline, CDR1 is GTSNPN and CDR2 is SVGIG (reference sequence). V was pared by 8 bases and J by 5 bases, with 4 bases of the junction left unmatched. In DNA, the CDR3 is TGTGCCGGGACAGGGTTCGACAATGAGCAGTTCTTC. Protein: CAGTGFDNEQFF.

The genes are TRBV13 and TRBJ1-4; D might be TRBD1 (6 bases). This CDR3 region has 15 residues. Germline assignment: CDR1 PRHDT and CDR2 FYEKMQ (reference sequence). Trimming pared 4 bases from V and 7 bases from J, leaving 16 bases between. CDR3 DNA sequence: TGTGCCAGCAGCTCGCGACAGGCGTGGGGTGAAAAACTGTTTTTT. Translation: CASSSRQAWGEKLFF. Supplemented by reference TRBV13 and TRBJ1-4, the full variable domain reads AAGVIQSPRHLIKEKRETATLKCYPIPRHDTVYWYQQGPGQDPQFLISFYEKMQSDKGSIPDRFSAQQFSDYHSELNMSSLELGDSALYFCASSSRQAWGEKLFFGSGTQLSVL.

The CDR3 loop is CASTTGNKGEAFF. The DNA for the CDR3 is TGTGCCTCAACGACAGGGAATAAGGGTGAAGCTTTCTTT. This chain connects TRBV30 to TRBJ1-1, with 7 bases matching TRBD1. Germline V CDR1 and CDR2: GTSNPN, SVGIG (reference sequence). V shed 7 bases and J 7 bases; nucleotides not matched to a gene: 12. This CDR3 has 13 residues.

In this sample, this clone turned up a few times. The CDR3 sequence is CASSGGDTQYF. The CDR3 DNA reads as TGTGCCAGCAGTGGTGGGGATACGCAGTATTTT. The genes are TRBV2 and TRBJ2-3, with D unclear. The CDR3 totals 11 residues. CDR1 is SNHLY, CDR2 FYNNEI, per germline. V was clipped by 4 bases and J by 6 bases, with 5 bases between them.

This clone came up a few times. CDR3 region: CASSFQRGQETQYF. In DNA, the CDR3 is TGTGCCAGCAGCTTTCAACGGGGACAAGAGACCCAGTACTTC. V and J are TRBV7-2 and TRBJ2-5, with D possibly matching TRBD2 (5 bases). The germline V and J ends were trimmed by 3 bases and 2 bases, with 10 bases remaining between them. CDR1 and CDR2 (germline): SGHTA, FQGNSA. The CDR3 runs to 14 residues.

The chain recombines TRBV29-1 with TRBJ2-3; D might be TRBD2 (5 bases). CDR1 SQVTM and CDR2 ANQGSEA come from the germline V gene. The CDR3 spans 16 residues. V lost 1 base, J lost 4 bases, and 18 bases lay in between. The CDR3, as DNA: TGCAGCGTTGAAGGTGGACTTACAAGGATTTCAGATACGCAGTATTTT. Translation: CSVEGGLTRISDTQYF.